This T cell receptor (beta chain) was found in a study of blood T cells in healthy people across ages. Study results and caveats: Significant beta diversity loss was already apparent by age roughly 44, declining roughly linearly.

V gave up 5 bases and J gave up 2 bases, with 17 bases separating them. Germline V gives CDR1 MNHNY, CDR2 SVGAGI (reference sequence). The length of the CDR3 is 16 residues. Concerning this clonotype itself: Its antigen remains unknown.

The authors ran a second PCR of 7 to 11 cycles using a sample-barcoded 5' primer and a J-beta primer mix. One entry per CDR3 protein results from TCRdb running MiXCR on the 5' RACE reads. The data hold approximately 690,000 distinct CDR3 sequences, with about 54% observed a single time. The sequence came from a man in his 60s in good health. The gene calls are TRBV6-6 and TRBJ2-3; maybe TRBD1 (6 bases). The sequencing input was blood. The CDR3 DNA reads as TGTGCCAGCAGTCTTAAGCAGGGGACCTACACAGATACGCAGTATTTT. Residues: CASSLKQGTYTDTQYF.